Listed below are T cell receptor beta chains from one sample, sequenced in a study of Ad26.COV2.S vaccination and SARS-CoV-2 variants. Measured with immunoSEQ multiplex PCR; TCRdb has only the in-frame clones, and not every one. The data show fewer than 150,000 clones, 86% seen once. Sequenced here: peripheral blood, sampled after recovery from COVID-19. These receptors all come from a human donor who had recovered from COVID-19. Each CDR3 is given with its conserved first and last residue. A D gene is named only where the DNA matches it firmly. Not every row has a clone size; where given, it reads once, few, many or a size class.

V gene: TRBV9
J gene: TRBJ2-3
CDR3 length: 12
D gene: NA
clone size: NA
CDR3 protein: CASSVSGDTQYF
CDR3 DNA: TGTGCCAGCAGCGTATCCGGAGATACGCAGTATTTT

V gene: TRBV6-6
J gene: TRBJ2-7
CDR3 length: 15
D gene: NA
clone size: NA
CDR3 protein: CASSSLGGPSYEQYF
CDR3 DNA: TGTGCCAGCAGTTCGTTAGGGGGGCCCTCCTACGAGCAGTACTTC

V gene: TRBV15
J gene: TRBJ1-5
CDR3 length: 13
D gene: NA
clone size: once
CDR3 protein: CATSTEGDQPQHF
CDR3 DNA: TGTGCCACCAGCACCGAGGGGGATCAGCCCCAGCATTTT

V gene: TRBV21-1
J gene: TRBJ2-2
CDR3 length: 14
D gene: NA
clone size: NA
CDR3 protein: CARSQGAHTGELFF
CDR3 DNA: TGTGCCCGAAGCCAGGGGGCTCACACCGGGGAGCTGTTTTTT

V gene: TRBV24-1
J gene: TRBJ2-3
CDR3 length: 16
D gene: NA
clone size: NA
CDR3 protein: CATSDSGQSSTDTQYF
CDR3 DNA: TGTGCCACCAGTGATTCCGGACAGTCTAGCACAGATACGCAGTATTTT

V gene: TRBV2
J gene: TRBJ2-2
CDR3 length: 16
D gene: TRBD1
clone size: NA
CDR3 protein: CASSLRGQGRAGELFF
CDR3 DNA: TGTGCCAGCAGCTTGAGGGGACAGGGAAGAGCCGGGGAGCTGTTTTTT

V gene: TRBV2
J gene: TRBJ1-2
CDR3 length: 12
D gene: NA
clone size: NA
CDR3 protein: CASSEDPYGYTF
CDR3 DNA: TGTGCCAGCAGTGAAGACCCATATGGCTACACCTTC

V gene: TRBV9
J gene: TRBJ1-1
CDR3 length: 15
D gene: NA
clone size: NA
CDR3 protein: CASSPGLTVNTEAFF
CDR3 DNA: TGTGCCAGCAGCCCCGGACTGACAGTGAACACTGAAGCTTTCTTT

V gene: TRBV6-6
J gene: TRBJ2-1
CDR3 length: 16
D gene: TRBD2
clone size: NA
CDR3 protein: CASSPRRAGGPREQFF
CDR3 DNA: TGTGCCAGCAGCCCCCGGCGAGCGGGGGGGCCGCGGGAGCAGTTCTTC

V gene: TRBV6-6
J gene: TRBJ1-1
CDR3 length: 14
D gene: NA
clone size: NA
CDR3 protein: CASSRTDIGIEAFF
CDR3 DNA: TGTGCCAGCAGTCGGACGGACATTGGTATAGAAGCTTTCTTT

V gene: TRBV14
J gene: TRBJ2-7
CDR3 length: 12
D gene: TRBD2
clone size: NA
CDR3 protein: CASSHGGYEQYF
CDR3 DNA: TGTGCCAGCAGCCACGGGGGGTACGAGCAGTACTTC

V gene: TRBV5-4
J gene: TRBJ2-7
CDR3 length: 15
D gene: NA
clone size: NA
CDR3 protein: CASSLFGQSSYEQYF
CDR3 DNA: TGTGCCAGCAGCTTATTCGGACAGAGCTCCTACGAGCAGTACTTC

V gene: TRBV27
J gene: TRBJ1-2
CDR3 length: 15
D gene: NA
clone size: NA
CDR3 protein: CASSLLGDSNYGYTF
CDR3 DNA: TGTGCCAGCAGTTTATTAGGAGACAGTAACTATGGCTACACCTTC

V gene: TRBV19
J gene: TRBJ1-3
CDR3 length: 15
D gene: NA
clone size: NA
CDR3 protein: CASSLQPRGGNTIYF
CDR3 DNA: TGTGCCAGTAGTCTTCAGCCGCGGGGTGGAAACACCATATATTTT

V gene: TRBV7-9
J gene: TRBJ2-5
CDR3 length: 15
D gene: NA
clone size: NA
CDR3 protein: CASSLVGLHRETQYF
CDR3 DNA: TGTGCCAGCAGCTTAGTTGGTCTGCACCGGGAGACCCAGTACTTC